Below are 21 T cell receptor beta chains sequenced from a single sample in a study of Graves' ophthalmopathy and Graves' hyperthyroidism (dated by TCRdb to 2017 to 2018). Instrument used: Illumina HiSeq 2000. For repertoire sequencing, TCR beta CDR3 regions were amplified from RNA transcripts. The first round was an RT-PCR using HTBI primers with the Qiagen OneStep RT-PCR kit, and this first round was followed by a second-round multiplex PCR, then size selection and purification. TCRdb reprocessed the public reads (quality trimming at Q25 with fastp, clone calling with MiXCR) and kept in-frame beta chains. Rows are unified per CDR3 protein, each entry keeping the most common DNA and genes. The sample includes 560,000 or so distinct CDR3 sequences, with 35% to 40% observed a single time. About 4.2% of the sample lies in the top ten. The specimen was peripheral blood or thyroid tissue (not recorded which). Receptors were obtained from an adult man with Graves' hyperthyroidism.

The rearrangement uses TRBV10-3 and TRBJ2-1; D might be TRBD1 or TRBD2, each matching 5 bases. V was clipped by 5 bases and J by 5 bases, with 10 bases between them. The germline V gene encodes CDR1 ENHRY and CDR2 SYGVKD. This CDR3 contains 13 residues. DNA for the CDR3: TGTGCCATCAGTACTAGGGGAGACAATGAGCAGTTCTTC. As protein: CAISTRGDNEQFF.

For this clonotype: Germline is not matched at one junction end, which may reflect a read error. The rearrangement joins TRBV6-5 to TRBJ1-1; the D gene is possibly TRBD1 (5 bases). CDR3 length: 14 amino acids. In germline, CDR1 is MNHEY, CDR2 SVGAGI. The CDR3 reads CASTYGQGGTEAFF. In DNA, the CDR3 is TGTGCCAGCACTTACGGGCAGGGTGGTACTGAAGCTTTCTTT.

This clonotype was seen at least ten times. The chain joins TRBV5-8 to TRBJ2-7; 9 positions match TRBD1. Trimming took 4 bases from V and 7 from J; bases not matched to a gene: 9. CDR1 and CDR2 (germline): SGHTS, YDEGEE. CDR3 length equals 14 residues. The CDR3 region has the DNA TGTGCCAGCAGCGAGCAACAGGGGGCTGGGGAGCAGTACTTC. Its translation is CASSEQQGAGEQYF.

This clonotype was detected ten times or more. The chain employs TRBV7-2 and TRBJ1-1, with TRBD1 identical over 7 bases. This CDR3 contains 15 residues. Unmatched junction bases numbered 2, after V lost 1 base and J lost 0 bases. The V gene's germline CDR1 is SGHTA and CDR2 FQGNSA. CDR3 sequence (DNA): TGTGCCAGCAGCTTAGGGGACAGCATGAACACTGAAGCTTTCTTT. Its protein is CASSLGDSMNTEAFF.

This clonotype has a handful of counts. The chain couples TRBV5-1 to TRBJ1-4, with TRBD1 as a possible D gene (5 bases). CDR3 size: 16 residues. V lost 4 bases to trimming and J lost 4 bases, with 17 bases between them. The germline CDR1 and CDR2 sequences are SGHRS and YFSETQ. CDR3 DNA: TGCGCCAGCAGCCTAGCTCCAGGGTCTATTAATGAAAAACTGTTTTTT. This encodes CASSLAPGSINEKLFF.

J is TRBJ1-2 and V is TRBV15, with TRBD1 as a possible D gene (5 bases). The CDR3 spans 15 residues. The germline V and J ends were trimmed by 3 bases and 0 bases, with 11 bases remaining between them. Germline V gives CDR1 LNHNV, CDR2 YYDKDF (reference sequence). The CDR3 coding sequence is TGTGCCACCAGCAGTTACCAGGGAACTAACTATGGCTACACCTTC. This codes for CATSSYQGTNYGYTF.

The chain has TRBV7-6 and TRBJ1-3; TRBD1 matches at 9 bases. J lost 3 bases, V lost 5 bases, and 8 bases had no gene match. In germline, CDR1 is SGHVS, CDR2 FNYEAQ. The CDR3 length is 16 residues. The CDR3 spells CASSRIQGAYGNTIYF. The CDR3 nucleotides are TGTGCCAGCAGCCGGATACAGGGGGCTTATGGAAACACCATATATTTT.

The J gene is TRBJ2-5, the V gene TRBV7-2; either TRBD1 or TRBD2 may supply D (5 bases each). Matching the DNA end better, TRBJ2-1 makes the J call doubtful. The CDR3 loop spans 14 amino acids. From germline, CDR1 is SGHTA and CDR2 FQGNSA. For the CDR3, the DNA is TGTGCCAGCAGCTTAGGTAACTTGGGGGATGAGCAGTTCTTC. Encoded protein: CASSLGNLGDEQFF.

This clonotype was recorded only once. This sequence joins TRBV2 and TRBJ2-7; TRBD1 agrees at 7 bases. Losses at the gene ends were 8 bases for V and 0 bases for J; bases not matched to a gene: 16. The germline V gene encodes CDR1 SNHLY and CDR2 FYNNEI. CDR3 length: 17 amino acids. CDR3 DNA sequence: TGTGCCAGCGGGCCACCTCGACAGGGAGCGAACTCCTACGAGCAGTACTTC. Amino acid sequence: CASGPPRQGANSYEQYF.

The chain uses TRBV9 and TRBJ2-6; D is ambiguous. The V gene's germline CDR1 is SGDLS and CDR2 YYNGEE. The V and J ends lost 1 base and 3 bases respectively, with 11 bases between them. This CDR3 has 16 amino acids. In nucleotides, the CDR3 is TGTGCCAGCAGCGTATTCGGACGAGATGGGGCCAACGTCCTGACTTTC. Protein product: CASSVFGRDGANVLTF.

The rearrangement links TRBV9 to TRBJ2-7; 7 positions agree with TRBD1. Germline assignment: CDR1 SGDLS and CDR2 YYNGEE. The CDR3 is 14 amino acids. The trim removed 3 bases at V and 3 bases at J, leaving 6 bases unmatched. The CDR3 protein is CASSAGDSGYEQYF. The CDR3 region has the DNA TGTGCCAGCAGCGCCGGGGACAGTGGCTACGAGCAGTACTTC.

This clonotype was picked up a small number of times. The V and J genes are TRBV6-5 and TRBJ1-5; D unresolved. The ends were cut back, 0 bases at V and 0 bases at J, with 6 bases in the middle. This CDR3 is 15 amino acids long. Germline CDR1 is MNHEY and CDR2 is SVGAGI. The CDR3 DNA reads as TGTGCCAGCAGTTACTCACCGTATAGCAATCAGCCCCAGCATTTT. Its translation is CASSYSPYSNQPQHF.

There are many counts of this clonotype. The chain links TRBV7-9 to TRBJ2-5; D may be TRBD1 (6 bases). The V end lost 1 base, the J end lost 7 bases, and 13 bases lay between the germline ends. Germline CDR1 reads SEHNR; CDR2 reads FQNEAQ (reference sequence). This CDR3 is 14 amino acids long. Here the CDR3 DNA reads TGTGCCAGCAGCTTAGGGGACAACCTAGGGACCCAGTACTTC. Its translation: CASSLGDNLGTQYF.

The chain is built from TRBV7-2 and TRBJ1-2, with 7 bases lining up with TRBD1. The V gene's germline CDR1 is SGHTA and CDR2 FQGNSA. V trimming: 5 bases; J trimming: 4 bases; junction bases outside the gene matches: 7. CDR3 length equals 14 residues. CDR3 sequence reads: CASSPGQAIYGYTF. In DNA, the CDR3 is TGTGCCAGCAGCCCAGGACAGGCGATCTATGGCTACACCTTC. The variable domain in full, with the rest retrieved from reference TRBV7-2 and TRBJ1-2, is GAGVSQSPSNKVTEKGKDVELRCDPISGHTALYWYRQSLGQGLEFLIYFQGNSAPDKSGLPSDRFSAERTGGSVSTLTIQRTQQEDSAVYLCASSPGQAIYGYTFGSGTRLTVV.

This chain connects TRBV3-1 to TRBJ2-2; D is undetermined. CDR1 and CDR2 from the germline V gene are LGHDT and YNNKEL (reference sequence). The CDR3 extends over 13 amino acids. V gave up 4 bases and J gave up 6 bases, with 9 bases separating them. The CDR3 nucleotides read TGTGCCAGCAGCCGAGGAGATGCCGGGGAGCTGTTTTTT. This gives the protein CASSRGDAGELFF.

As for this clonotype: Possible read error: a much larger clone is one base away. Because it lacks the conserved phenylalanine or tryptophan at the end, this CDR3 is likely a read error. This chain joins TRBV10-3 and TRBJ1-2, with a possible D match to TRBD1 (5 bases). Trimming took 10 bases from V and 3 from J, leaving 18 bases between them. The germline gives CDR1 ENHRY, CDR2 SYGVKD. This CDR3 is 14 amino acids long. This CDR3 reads CASRDNRHHYGYTL. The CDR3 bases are TGTGCCAGCAGGGATAACAGGCACCACTATGGCTACACCCTC.

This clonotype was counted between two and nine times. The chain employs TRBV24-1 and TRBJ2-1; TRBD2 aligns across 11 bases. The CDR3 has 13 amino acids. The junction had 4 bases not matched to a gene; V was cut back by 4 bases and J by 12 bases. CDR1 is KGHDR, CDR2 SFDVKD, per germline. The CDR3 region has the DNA TGTGCCACCAGTGACTCGCTAGCGGGAGGGCAGTTCTTC. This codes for CATSDSLAGGQFF.

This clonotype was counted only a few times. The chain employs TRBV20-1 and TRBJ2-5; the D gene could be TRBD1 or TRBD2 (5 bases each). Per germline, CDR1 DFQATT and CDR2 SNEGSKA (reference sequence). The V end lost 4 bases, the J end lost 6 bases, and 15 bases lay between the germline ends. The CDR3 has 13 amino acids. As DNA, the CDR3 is TGCAGTGCTACCGGGGACGGGGAAAAGACCCAGTACTTC. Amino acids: CSATGDGEKTQYF.

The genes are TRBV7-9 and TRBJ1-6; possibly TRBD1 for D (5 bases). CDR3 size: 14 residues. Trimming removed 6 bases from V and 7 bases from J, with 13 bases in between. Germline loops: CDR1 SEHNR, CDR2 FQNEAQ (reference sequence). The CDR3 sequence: CASSTDSPNSPLHF. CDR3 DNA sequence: TGTGCCAGCAGTACTGACAGTCCCAATTCACCCCTCCACTTT.

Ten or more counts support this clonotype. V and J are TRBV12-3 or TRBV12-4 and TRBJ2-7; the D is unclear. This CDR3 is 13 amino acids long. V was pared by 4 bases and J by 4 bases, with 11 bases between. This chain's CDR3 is CASSSPTSYEQYF. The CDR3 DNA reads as TGTGCCAGCAGTTCCCCGACATCATACGAGCAGTACTTC.

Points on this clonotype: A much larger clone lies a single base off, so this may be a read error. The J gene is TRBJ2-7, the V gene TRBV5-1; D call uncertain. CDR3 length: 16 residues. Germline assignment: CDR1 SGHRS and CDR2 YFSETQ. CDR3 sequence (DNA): TGCGCCAGCAGCTTGGCCGGACGCCCACGGGCCTACGAGCAGTGCTTC. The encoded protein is CASSLAGRPRAYEQCF.